This passage covers 16 T cell receptor beta chains from one sample sequenced in a study of response to subunit inactivated influenza vaccine. A single record per CDR3 protein comes from TCRdb applying MiXCR to the RT-PCR reads. The sample lists approximately 500,000 distinct CDR3 sequences, approximately 13% occurring once. The specimen was PBMCs from blood, collected about 40 days after vaccination. The receptors come from a man aged 50-59 years who received an inactivated influenza vaccine.

The genes are TRBV5-8 and TRBJ2-5; 8 positions match TRBD2. Germline-derived CDR1 and CDR2 are SGHTS and YDEGEE. V was clipped by 3 bases and J by 3 bases; unmatched bases: 7. The CDR3 runs 15 residues. The CDR3 is CASSYLTSAKETQYF. In DNA form, the CDR3 reads TGTGCCAGCAGCTACCTGACTAGCGCGAAAGAGACCCAGTACTTC. Combining the CDR3 with reference TRBV5-8 and TRBJ2-5 gives the whole variable domain EAGVTQSPTHLIKTRGQQATLRCSPISGHTSVYWYQQALGLGLQFLLWYDEGEERNRGNFPPRFSGRQFPNYSSELNVNALELEDSALYLCASSYLTSAKETQYFGPGTRLLVL.

This clonotype was detected a few times. The V call is TRBV4-1, the J call TRBJ2-2; 11 positions match TRBD2. Germline V lookup: CDR1 MGHRA, CDR2 YSYEKL. This CDR3 has 16 amino acids. J was trimmed by 6 bases and V by 4 bases; bases with no gene match: 7. The CDR3 is CASSRSGTSGSGELFF. The DNA for the CDR3 is TGCGCCAGCAGCCGATCCGGGACTAGCGGATCCGGGGAGCTGTTTTTT.

The rearrangement links TRBV7-2 to TRBJ2-5; 7 bases match TRBD2. The CDR3 length is 17 residues. CDR1 and CDR2 (germline): SGHTA, FQGNSA. V was pared by 5 bases and J by 9 bases, with 21 bases of the junction left unmatched. For the CDR3, the DNA is TGTGCCAGCAGCGAGCGGGACCCCCTCCGAAGTTCTCGCCCCCAGTACTTC. It translates to CASSERDPLRSSRPQYF.

This clonotype showed up just a few times. This chain uses TRBV29-1 with TRBJ2-1, with D possibly matching TRBD1 (5 bases). The germline V gene has CDR1 SQVTM and CDR2 ANQGSEA. This CDR3 has 12 amino acids. V gave up 4 bases and J gave up 9 bases, with 13 bases separating them. The CDR3 DNA reads as TGCAGCGTTGGCAGGGCCGGTATTGAGCAGTTCTTC. It yields the protein CSVGRAGIEQFF.

The table lists this clonotype with a few counts. This chain connects TRBV29-1 to TRBJ2-1; the match to TRBD1 covers 12 bases. Germline V gene data show CDR1 as SQVTM and CDR2 as ANQGSEA. The junction had 11 bases not matched to a gene; V was cut back by 6 bases and J by 8 bases. The CDR3 covers 15 residues. The CDR3 coding sequence is TGCAGCGTGGCAGGGGACAGGGGGCGCGACTATGAGCAGTTCTTC. Protein: CSVAGDRGRDYEQFF.

This clonotype has ten or more counts. This rearrangement joins TRBV12-3 or TRBV12-4 to TRBJ1-2; weak D call: TRBD1 (6 bases). The ends were cut back, 5 bases at V and 4 bases at J, with 11 bases in the middle. The CDR3 sequence is 13 residues long. As DNA, the CDR3 is TGTGCCAGCAGTCCCGGACAGACCTATGGCTACACCTTC. Translated: CASSPGQTYGYTF.

The rearrangement uses TRBV7-2 and TRBJ2-2, with 7 bases aligning to TRBD1. Germline V CDR1 and CDR2: SGHTA, FQGNSA. There are 16 residues in the CDR3. V gave up 4 bases and J gave up 0 bases; unmatched junction bases: 5. The CDR3 spells CASSSRQGPNTGELFF. The CDR3 DNA sequence: TGTGCCAGCAGCTCAAGACAGGGCCCGAACACCGGGGAGCTGTTTTTT.

Turning to this clonotype: Just one base apart from a much larger clone, this may be a read error. This chain joins TRBV20-1 and TRBJ2-1, with D perhaps TRBD2 (6 bases). The CDR3 covers 17 residues. Germline CDR1 and CDR2: DFQATT and SNEGSKA (reference sequence). Written as DNA, the CDR3 is TGCTGTGCTAGAGACCCGCCTGGGGGGAGAGGGTACAATGAGCAGTTCTTC. Translating it yields CCARDPPGGRGYNEQFF.

This clonotype was seen a few times. This chain joins TRBV7-2 and TRBJ1-2; the D gene is possibly TRBD1 (6 bases). CDR3 size: 13 residues. Germline CDR1 and CDR2: SGHTA and FQGNSA. V lost 3 bases and J 6 bases, leaving 11 bases between the germline ends. The CDR3 loop is CASSFERGDGYTF. For the CDR3, the DNA is TGTGCCAGCAGCTTCGAAAGGGGGGATGGCTACACCTTC.

The chain has TRBV5-5 and TRBJ2-2, with D perhaps matching TRBD1 or TRBD2 (5 bases each). Trimming removed 2 bases at V and 6 bases at J, with 11 bases between. Germline V gene lookup returns CDR1 SGHKS and CDR2 YYEKEE (reference sequence). The CDR3 spans 14 residues. In DNA, the CDR3 is TGTGCCAGCAGCTTACCCCGGGACCCCGGGGAGCTGTTTTTT. It yields the protein CASSLPRDPGELFF.

This clonotype was found a few times. V usage is TRBV28 and J usage is TRBJ2-1; 9 bases match TRBD2. The CDR3 has 17 residues. V was clipped by 6 bases and J by 1 base; unmatched bases: 10. Germline V gives CDR1 MDHEN, CDR2 SYDVKM. CDR3 in DNA: TGTGCCAGCAGCCTTACGCTAGCGGGGATGTCCTACAATGAGCAGTTCTTC. Encoded protein: CASSLTLAGMSYNEQFF.

The chain links TRBV4-1 to TRBJ2-7; D ambiguous. V lost 6 bases and J lost 0, with 12 bases in between. Germline V gives CDR1 MGHRA, CDR2 YSYEKL. The CDR3 contains 14 residues. CDR3 residues: CASSPGRTSYEQYF. CDR3 sequence (DNA): TGCGCCAGCAGTCCGGGCCGAACCTCCTACGAGCAGTACTTC.

This clonotype was recorded a few times. This chain joins TRBV4-2 and TRBJ2-3; TRBD2 matches at 10 bases. V lost 4 bases and J lost 3; bases outside the gene matches: 28. The germline CDR1 and CDR2 sequences are LGHNA and YNFKEQ. The CDR3 extends over 23 amino acids. The CDR3 region has the DNA TGTGCCAGCAGCCCGGACGGATCGGCCGGGACTAGCGACTTAGAGGGGGAGACAGATACGCAGTATTTT. Its protein is CASSPDGSAGTSDLEGETDTQYF.

The table lists this clonotype with a few counts. The chain links TRBV5-1 to TRBJ2-3; 14 bases match TRBD2. Per germline, CDR1 SGHRS and CDR2 YFSETQ. The CDR3 is 20 amino acids. V was clipped by 0 bases and J by 1 base; unmatched bases: 10. The CDR3 DNA is TGCGCCAGCAGCTTGGATGGGACTAGCGGGAGAGGGACTCGCACAGATACGCAGTATTTT. Amino acids: CASSLDGTSGRGTRTDTQYF.

The V gene is TRBV7-9, the J gene TRBJ1-2; unclear D gene. Germline CDR1 reads SEHNR; CDR2 reads FQNEAQ (reference sequence). This CDR3 spans 17 amino acids. V was trimmed by 0 bases and J by 5 bases, leaving 19 bases between them. The CDR3 sequence: CASSLASLGWAEYGYTF. The CDR3 DNA reads TGTGCCAGCAGCTTAGCTTCCCTCGGGTGGGCGGAATATGGCTACACCTTC.

The chain uses TRBV11-2 and TRBJ1-4, with no clear D. V lost 5 bases and J lost 7, with 11 bases in between. The CDR3 has 13 amino acids. Germline values: CDR1 SGHAT, CDR2 FQNNGV. The CDR3 coding sequence is TGTGCCAGCAGCCTAATCGGTAGTGAAAAACTGTTTTTT. Translated, it gives CASSLIGSEKLFF.